These 7 T cell receptor beta chains came from one sample sequenced in a study of CD8+ T cells in alopecia areata. The sequencing template was cDNA reverse transcribed from extracted RNA. Method: immunoSEQ multiplex PCR; TCRdb's copy keeps in-frame clones and lacks some. The repertoire holds about 130,000 clones, with 58% as singletons. The sample consisted of CD4+ T cells sorted from blood, taken at week 0. Every receptor here comes from a human donor with alopecia areata.

The CDR3 DNA sequence: TGTGCCAGCAGTGGTCTACAGGGCTCCTACAATGAGCAGTTCTTC. This sequence encodes CASSGLQGSYNEQFF. This rearrangement joins TRBV6-1 to TRBJ2-1, with D maybe TRBD1 (6 bases). The CDR3 totals 15 residues. Trimming pared 4 bases from V and 0 bases from J, leaving 10 bases between. Looked up from germline, CDR1 is MNHNS and CDR2 is SASEGT.

The gene calls are TRBV9 and TRBJ2-2, with no clear D. The CDR3 extends over 12 amino acids. Trimming left V 0 bases short and J 7 bases short, with 4 bases between. Germline CDR1 and CDR2: SGDLS and YYNGEE. CDR3 protein: CASSVDFGELFF. CDR3 bases: TGTGCCAGCAGCGTAGATTTCGGGGAGCTGTTTTTT. The full variable domain, its missing parts supplied by reference TRBV9 and TRBJ2-2, is DSGVTQTPKHLITATGQRVTLRCSPRSGDLSVYWYQQSLDQGLQFLIQYYNGEERAKGNILERFSAQQFPDLHSELNLSSLELGDSALYFCASSVDFGELFFGEGSRLTVL.

This chain joins TRBV14 and TRBJ1-6; D may be TRBD1 (5 bases). The germline gives CDR1 SGHDN, CDR2 FVKESK. The ends were cut back, 4 bases at V and 7 bases at J, with 11 bases in the middle. This CDR3 is 14 amino acids long. The CDR3 is CASSPGVENSPLHF. As DNA, the CDR3 is TGTGCCAGCAGCCCGGGGGTGGAGAATTCACCCCTCCACTTT. The full variable domain, completed using reference TRBV14 and TRBJ1-6, is EAGVTQFPSHSVIEKGQTVTLRCDPISGHDNLYWYRRVMGKEIKFLLHFVKESKQDESGMPNNRFLAERTGGTYSTLKVQPAELEDSGVYFCASSPGVENSPLHFGNGTRLTVT.

The rearrangement links TRBV5-1 to TRBJ2-6; 10 positions agree with TRBD1. The germline V gene encodes CDR1 SGHRS and CDR2 YFSETQ. V gave up 4 bases and J gave up 0 bases; unmatched junction bases: 7. The length of the CDR3 is 18 residues. Here the CDR3 DNA reads TGCGCCAGCAGCACGCGGACAGGGGGAAGCTCTGGGGCCAACGTCCTGACTTTC. Its protein is CASSTRTGGSSGANVLTF.

The chain links TRBV5-1 to TRBJ2-2; D possibly corresponds to TRBD1 (6 bases). Germline CDR1 reads SGHRS; CDR2 reads YFSETQ. This CDR3 comprises 13 residues. Trimming removed 4 bases from V and 6 bases from J, with 10 bases in between. The CDR3 loop is CASSPSGAGELFF. The DNA for the CDR3 is TGCGCCAGCAGCCCTTCAGGGGCCGGGGAGCTGTTTTTT.

The chain is built from TRBV29-1 and TRBJ1-3; D may be TRBD1 (5 bases). V dropped 3 bases and J dropped 0 bases, with 9 bases sitting between them. This CDR3 has 14 amino acids. The germline CDR1 and CDR2 sequences are SQVTM and ANQGSEA. Here the CDR3 reads CSVEGGSSGNTIYF. The CDR3 DNA is TGCAGCGTTGAGGGGGGTAGCTCTGGAAACACCATATATTTT.

J is TRBJ2-5 and V is TRBV2; 16 bases line up with TRBD2. After removal of 6 bases from V and 13 bases from J, the junction contained 11 bases not matched to a gene. This CDR3 has 15 amino acids. Germline loops: CDR1 SNHLY, CDR2 FYNNEI. Here the CDR3 reads CASSATGTSGGAMYF. The CDR3 DNA is TGTGCCAGCAGCGCAACCGGGACTAGCGGGGGGGCGATGTACTTC.